This entry concerns a single T cell receptor beta chain. The target antigen is unknown. These data belong to a study of cytomegalovirus exposure and HLA in healthy donors. This PCR relied on a set of 60 Vbeta primers and 13 Jbeta primers. Measured with immunoSEQ multiplex PCR; TCRdb has only the in-frame clones, and not every one. Seen here are roughly 180,000 clones, about four fifths observed once, and the top ten hold under 2%. This CDR3 spans 15 amino acids. Germline V gene sequence: CDR1 SNHLY, CDR2 FYNNEI. V lost 5 bases and J lost 9, with 20 bases in between. Whole-study results and caveats: A prior analysis recorded that most TCR beta V segments were productive about 87% or about 30% of the time.

Sequencing was carried out using PBMCs. The source is a woman in her thirties in good health and CMV-seronegative. The V gene is TRBV2, the J gene TRBJ2-1; D is perhaps TRBD1 (5 bases). The CDR3, as DNA: TGTGCCAGCAGTCGCGGCAGGGTTGGGTACGGTGAGCAGTTCTTC. This encodes CASSRGRVGYGEQFF.